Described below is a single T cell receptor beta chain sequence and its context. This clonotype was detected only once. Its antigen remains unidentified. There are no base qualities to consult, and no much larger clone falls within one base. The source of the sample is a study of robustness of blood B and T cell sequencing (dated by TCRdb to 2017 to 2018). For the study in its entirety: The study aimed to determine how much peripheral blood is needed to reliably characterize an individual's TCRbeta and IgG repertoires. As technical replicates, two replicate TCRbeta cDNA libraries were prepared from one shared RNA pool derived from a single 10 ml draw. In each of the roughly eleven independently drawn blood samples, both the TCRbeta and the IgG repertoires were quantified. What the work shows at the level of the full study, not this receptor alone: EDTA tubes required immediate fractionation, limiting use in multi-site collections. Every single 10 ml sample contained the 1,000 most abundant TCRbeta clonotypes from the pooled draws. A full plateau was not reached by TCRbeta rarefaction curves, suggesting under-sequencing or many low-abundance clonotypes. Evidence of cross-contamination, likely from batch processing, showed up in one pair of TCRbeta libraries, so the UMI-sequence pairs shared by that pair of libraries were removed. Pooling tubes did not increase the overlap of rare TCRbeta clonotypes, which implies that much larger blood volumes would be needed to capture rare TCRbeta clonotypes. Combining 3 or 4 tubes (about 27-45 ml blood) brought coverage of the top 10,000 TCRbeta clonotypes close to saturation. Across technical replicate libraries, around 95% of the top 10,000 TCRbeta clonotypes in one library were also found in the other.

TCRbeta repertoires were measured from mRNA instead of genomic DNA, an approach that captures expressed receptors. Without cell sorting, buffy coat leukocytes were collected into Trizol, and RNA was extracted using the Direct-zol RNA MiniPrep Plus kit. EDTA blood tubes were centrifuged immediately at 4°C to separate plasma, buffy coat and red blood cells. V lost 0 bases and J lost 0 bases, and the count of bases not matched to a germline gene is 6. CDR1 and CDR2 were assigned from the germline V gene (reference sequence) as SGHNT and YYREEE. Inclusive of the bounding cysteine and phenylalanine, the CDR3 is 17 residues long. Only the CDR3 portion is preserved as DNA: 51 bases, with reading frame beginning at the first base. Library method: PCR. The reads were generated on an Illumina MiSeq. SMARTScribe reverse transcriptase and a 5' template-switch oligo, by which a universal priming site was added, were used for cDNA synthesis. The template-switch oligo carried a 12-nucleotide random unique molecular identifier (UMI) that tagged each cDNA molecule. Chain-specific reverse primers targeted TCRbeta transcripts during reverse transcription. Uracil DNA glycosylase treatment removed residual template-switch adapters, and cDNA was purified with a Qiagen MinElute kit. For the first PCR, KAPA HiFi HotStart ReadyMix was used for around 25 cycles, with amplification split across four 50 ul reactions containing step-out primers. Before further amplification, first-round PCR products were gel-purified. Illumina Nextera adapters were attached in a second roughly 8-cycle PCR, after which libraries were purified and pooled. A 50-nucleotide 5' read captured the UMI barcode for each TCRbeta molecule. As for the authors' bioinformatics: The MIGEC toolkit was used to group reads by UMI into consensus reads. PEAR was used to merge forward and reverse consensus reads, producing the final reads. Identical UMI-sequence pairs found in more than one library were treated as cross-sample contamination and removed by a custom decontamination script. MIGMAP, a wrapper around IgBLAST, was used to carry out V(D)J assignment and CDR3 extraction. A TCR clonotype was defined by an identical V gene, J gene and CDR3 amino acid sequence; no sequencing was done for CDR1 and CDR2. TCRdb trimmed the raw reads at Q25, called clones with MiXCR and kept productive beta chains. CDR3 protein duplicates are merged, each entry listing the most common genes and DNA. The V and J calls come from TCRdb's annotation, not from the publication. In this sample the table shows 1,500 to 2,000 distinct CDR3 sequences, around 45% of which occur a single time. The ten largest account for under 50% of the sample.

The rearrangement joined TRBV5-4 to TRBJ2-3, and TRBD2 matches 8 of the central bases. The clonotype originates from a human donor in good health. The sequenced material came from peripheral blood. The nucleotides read TGTGCCAGCAGCTTGGGATCAGGACTAGCTAGCACAGATACGCAGTATTTT. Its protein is CASSLGSGLASTDTQYF.